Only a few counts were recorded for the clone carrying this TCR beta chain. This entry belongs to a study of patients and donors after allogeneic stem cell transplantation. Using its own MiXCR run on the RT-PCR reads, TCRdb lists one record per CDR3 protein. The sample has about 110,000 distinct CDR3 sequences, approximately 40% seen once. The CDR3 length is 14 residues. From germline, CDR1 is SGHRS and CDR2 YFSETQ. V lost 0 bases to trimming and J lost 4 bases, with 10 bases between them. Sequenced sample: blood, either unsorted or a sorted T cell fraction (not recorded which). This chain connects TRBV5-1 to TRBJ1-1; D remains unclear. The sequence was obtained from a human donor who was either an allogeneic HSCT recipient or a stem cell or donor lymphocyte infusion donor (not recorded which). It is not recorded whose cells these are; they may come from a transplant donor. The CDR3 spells CASSLGAMGTEAFF. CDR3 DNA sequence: TGCGCCAGCAGCTTGGGTGCTATGGGCACTGAAGCTTTCTTT. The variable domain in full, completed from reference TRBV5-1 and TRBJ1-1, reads KAGVTQTPRYLIKTRGQQVTLSCSPISGHRSVSWYQQTPGQGLQFLFEYFSETQRNKGNFPGRFSGRQFSNSRSEMNVSTLELGDSALYLCASSLGAMGTEAFFGQGTRLTVV.